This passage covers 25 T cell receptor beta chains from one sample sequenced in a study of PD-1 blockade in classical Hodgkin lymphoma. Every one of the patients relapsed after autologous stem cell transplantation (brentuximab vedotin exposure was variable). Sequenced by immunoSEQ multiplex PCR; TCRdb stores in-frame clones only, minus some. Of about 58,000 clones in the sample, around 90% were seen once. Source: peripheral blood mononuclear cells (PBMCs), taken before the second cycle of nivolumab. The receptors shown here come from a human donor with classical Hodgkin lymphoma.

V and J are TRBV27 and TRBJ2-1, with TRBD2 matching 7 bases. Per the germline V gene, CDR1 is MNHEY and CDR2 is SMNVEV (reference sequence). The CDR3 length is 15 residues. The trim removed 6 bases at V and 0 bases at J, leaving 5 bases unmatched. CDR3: CASRPAGSSYNEQFF. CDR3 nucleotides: TGTGCCAGCAGGCCAGCGGGGAGCTCCTACAATGAGCAGTTCTTC.

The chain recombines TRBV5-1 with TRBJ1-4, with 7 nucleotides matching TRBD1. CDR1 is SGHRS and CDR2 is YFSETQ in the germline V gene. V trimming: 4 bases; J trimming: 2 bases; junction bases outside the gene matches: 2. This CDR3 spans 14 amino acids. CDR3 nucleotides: TGCGCCAGCAGCAGGGACAGTACTAATGAAAAACTGTTTTTT. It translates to CASSRDSTNEKLFF.

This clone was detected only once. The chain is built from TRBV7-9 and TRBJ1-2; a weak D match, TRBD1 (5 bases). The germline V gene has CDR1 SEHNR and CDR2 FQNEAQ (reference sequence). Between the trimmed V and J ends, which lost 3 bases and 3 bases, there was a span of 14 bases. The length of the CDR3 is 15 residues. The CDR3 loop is CASSFLNYRHYGYTF. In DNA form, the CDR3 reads TGTGCCAGCAGCTTTTTAAATTACAGGCACTATGGCTACACCTTC.

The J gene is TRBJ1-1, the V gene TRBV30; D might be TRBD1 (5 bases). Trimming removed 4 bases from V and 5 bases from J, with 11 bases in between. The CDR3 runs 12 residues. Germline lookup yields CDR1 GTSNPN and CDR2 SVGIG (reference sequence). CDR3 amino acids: CAWTGTGTEAFF. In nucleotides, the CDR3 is TGTGCCTGGACAGGGACTGGGACTGAAGCTTTCTTT.

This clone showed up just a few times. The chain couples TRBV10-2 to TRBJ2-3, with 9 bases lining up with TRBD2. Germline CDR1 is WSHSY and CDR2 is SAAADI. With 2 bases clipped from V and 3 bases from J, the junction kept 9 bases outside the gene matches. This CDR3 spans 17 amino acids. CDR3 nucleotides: TGCGCCAGCAGTGAGCCCCCGGGACTAGCTTCTACAGATACGCAGTATTTT. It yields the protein CASSEPPGLASTDTQYF.

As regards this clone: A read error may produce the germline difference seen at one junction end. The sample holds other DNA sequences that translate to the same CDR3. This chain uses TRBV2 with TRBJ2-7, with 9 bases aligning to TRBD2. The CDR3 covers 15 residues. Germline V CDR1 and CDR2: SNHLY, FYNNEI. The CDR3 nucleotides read TGTGCCAGCAGTGTGTATAGCGGGGGCTCCTACGAGCAATACTTC. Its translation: CASSVYSGGSYEQYF.

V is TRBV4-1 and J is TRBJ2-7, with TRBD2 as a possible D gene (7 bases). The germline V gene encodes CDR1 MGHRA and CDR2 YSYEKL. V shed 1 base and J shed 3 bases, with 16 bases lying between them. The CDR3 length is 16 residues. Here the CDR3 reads CASSQGDEGGLYEQYF. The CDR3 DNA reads TGCGCCAGCAGCCAAGGCGATGAGGGGGGGCTCTACGAGCAGTACTTC.

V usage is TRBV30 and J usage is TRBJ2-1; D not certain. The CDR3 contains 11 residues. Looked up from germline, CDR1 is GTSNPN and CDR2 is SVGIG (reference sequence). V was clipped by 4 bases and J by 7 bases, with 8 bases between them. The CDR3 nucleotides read TGTGCCTGGAAGAAGCGTAATGAGCAGTTCTTC. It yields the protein CAWKKRNEQFF. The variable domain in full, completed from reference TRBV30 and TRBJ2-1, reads SQTIHQWPATLVQPVGSPLSLECTVEGTSNPNLYWYRQAAGRGLQLLFYSVGIGQISSEVPQNLSASRPQDRQFILSSKKLLLSDSGFYLCAWKKRNEQFFGPGTRLTVL.

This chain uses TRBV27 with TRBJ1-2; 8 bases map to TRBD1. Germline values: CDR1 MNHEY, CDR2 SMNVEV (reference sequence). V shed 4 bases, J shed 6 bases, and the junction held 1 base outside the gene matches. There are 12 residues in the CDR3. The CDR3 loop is CASSSGGDGYTF. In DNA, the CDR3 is TGTGCCAGCAGTTCAGGGGGCGATGGCTACACCTTC.

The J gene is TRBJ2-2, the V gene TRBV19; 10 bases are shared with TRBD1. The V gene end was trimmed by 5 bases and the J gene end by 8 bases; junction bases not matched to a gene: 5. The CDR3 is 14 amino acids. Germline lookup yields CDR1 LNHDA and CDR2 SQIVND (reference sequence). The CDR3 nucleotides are TGTGCCAGTAGTGGGACAGGGGAGGGAGGGGAGCTGTTTTTT. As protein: CASSGTGEGGELFF.

CDR3 protein: CASSPLSGELFF. The CDR3 nucleotides are TGTGCCAGCAGCCCCTTATCCGGGGAGCTGTTTTTT. J is TRBJ2-2 and V is TRBV11-3; no clear D. The V and J ends lost 5 bases and 6 bases respectively, with 7 bases between them. This CDR3 contains 12 residues. The V gene's germline CDR1 is SGHNT and CDR2 YENEEA.

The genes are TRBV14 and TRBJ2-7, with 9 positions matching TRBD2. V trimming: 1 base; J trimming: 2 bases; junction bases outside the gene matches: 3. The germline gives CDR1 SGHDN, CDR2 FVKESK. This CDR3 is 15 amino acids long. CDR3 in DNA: TGTGCCAGCAGCCAAGGGGCGGGAGGGACCTACGAGCAGTACTTC. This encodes CASSQGAGGTYEQYF.

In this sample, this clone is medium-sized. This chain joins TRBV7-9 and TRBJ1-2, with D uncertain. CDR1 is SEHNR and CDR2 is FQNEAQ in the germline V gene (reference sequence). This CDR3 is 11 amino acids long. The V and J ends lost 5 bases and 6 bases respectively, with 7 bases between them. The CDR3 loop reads CASSPKDGYTF. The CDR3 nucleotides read TGTGCCAGCAGCCCAAAGGATGGCTACACCTTC. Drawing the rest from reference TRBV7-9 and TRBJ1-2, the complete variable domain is DTGVSQNPRHKITKRGQNVTFRCDPISEHNRLYWYRQTLGQGPEFLTYFQNEAQLEKSRLLSDRFSAERPKGSFSTLEIQRTEQGDSAMYLCASSPKDGYTFGSGTRLTVV.

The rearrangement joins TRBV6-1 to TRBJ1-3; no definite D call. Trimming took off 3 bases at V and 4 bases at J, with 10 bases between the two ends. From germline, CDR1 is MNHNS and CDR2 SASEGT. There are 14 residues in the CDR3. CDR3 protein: CASSDRADGNTIYF. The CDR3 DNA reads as TGTGCCAGCAGTGATAGGGCAGACGGAAACACCATATATTTT.

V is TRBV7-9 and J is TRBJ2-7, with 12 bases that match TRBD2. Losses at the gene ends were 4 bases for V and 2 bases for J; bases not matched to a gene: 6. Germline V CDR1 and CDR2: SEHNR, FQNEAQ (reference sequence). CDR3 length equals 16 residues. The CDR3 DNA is TGTGCCAGCAGCTCCGGACTAGCGGGGTCACCCTACGAGCAGTACTTC. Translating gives CASSSGLAGSPYEQYF.

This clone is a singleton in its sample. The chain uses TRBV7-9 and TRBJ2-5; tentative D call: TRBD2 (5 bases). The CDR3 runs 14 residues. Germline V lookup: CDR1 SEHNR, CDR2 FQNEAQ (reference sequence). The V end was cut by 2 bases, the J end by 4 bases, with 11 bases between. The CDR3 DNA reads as TGTGCCAGCAGCTTAAACCTCGCGGGAGAGACCCAGTACTTC. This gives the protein CASSLNLAGETQYF.

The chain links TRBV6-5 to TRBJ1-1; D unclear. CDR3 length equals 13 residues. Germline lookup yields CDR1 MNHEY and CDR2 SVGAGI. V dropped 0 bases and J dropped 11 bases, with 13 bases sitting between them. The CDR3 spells CASSYSIPGWAFF. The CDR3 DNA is TGTGCCAGCAGTTACTCGATTCCCGGTTGGGCTTTCTTT.

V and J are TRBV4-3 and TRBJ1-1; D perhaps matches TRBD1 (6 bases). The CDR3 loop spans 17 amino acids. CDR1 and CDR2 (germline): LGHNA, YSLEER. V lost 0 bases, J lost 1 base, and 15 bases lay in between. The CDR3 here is CASSQDMILQGNTEAFF. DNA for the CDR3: TGCGCCAGCAGCCAAGACATGATTCTACAGGGGAACACTGAAGCTTTCTTT.

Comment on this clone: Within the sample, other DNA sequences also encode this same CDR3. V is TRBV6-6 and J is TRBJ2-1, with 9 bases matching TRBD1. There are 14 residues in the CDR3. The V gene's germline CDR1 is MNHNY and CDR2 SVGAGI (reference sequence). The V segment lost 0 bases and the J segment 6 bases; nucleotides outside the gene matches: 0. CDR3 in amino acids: CASSYSGQGNEQFF. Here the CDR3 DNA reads TGTGCCAGCAGTTACTCGGGACAGGGCAATGAGCAGTTCTTC.

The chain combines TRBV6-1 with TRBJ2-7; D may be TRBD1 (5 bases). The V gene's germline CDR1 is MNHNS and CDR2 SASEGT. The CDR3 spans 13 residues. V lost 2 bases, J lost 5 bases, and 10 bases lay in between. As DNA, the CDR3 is TGTGCCAGCAGTGAACAGGGTACCCACGAGCAGTACTTC. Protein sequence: CASSEQGTHEQYF.

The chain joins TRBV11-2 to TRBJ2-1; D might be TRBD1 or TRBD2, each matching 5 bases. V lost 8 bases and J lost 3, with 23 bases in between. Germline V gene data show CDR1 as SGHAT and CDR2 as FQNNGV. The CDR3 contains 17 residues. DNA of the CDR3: TGTGCCAGCTGTCCCGGGACGACTTTTCCCCGCTACAATGAGCAGTTCTTC. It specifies CASCPGTTFPRYNEQFF.

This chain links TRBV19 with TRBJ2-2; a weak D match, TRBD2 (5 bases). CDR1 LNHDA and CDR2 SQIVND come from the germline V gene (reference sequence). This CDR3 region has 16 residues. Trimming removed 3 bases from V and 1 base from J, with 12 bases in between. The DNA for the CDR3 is TGTGCCAGTAGTATGCTGAGCGGAATGAACACCGGGGAGCTGTTTTTT. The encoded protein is CASSMLSGMNTGELFF.

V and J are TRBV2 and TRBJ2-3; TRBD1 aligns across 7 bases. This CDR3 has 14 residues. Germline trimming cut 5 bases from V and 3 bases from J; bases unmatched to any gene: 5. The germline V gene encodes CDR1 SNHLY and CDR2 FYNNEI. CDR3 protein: CASSTGTDTDTQYF. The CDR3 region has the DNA TGTGCCAGCAGTACCGGGACAGATACAGATACGCAGTATTTT.

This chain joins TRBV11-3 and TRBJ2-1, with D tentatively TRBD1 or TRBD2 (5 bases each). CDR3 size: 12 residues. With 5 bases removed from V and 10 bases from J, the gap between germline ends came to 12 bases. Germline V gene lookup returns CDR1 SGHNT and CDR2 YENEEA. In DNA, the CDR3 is TGTGCCAGCAGCCCGGGGCCGGGAGAGCAGTTCTTC. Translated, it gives CASSPGPGEQFF.

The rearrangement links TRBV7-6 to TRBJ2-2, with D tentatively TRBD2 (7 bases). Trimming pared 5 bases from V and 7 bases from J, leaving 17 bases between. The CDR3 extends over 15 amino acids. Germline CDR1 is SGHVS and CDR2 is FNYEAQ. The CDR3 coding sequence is TGTGCCAGCAGCCCTCCCGGGGGGCTTAGCGGGGAGCTGTTTTTT. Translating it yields CASSPPGGLSGELFF.